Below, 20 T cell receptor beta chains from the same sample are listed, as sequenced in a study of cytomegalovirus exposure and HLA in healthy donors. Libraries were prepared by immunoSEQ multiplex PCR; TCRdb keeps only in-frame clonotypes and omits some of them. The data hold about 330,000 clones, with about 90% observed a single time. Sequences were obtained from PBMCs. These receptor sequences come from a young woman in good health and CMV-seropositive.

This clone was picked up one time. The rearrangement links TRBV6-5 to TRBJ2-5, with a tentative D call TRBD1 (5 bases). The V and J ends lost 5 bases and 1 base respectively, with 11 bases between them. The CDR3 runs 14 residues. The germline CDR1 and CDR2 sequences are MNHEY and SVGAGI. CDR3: CASSTRQFQETQYF. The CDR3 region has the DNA TGTGCCAGCAGTACCCGACAGTTCCAAGAGACCCAGTACTTC.

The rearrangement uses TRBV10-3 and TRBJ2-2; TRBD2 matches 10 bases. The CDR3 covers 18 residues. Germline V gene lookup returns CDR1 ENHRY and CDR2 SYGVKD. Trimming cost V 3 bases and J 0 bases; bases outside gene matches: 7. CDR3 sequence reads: CAISDVGLAATNTGELFF. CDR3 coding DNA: TGTGCCATCAGTGACGTCGGACTAGCGGCCACGAACACCGGGGAGCTGTTTTTT.

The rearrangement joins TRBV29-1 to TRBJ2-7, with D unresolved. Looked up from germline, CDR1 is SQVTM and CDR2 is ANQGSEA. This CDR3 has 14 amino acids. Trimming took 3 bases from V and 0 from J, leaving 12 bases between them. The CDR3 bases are TGCAGCGTTGAGTCCGGACGAAGCTCCTACGAGCAGTACTTC. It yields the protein CSVESGRSSYEQYF.

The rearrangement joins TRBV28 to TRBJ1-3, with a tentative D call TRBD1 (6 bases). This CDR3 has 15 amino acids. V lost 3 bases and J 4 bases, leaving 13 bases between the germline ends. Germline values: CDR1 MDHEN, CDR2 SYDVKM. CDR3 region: CASSFRGARGNTIYF. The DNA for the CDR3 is TGTGCCAGCAGTTTCCGGGGGGCTAGGGGAAACACCATATATTTT.

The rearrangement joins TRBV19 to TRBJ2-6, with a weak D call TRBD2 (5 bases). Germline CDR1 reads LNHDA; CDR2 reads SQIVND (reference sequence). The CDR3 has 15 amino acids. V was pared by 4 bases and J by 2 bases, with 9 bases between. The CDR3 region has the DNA TGTGCCAGTAGTACAGGAGGCCCTGGGGCCAACGTCCTGACTTTC. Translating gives CASSTGGPGANVLTF.

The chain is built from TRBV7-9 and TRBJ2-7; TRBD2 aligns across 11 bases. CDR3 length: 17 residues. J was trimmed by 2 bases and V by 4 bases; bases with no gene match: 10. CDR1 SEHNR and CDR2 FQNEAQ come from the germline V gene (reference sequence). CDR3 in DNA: TGTGCCAGCAGCTCGCTAGCGGGAGGCCAAGTGCCCTACGAGCAGTACTTC. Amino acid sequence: CASSSLAGGQVPYEQYF.

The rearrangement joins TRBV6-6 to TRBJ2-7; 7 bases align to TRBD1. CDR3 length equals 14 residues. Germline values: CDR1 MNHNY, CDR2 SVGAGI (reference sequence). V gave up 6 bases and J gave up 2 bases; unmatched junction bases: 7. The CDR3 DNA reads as TGTGCCAGCAGCCATCCGGGACAGCCCTACGAGCAGTACTTC. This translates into CASSHPGQPYEQYF.

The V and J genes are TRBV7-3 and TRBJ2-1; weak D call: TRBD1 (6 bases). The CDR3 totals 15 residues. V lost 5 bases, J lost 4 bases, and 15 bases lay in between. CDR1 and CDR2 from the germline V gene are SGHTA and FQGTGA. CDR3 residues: CASSPLDSQYNEQFF. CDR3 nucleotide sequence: TGTGCCAGCAGCCCATTGGACAGCCAATACAATGAGCAGTTCTTC.

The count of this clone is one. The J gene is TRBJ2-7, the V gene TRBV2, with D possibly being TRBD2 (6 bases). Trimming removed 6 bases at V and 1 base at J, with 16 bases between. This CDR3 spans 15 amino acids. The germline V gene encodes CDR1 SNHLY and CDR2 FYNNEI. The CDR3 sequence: CASRLANIDSYEQYF. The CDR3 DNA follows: TGTGCCAGCAGACTAGCTAATATCGATTCCTACGAGCAGTACTTC.

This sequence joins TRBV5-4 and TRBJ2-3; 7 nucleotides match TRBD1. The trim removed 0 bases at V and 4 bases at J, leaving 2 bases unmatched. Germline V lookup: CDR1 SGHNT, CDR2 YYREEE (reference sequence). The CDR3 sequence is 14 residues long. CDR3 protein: CASSLGQGADTQYF. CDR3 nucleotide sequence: TGTGCCAGCAGCTTGGGACAGGGTGCAGATACGCAGTATTTT.

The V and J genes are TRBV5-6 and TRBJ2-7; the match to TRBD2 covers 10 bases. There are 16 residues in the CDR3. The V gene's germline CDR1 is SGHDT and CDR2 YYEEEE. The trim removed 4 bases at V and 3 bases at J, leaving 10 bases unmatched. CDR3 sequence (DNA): TGTGCCAGCAGCACAGATATAGCGGGAGGTCTCTACGAGCAGTACTTC. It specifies CASSTDIAGGLYEQYF.

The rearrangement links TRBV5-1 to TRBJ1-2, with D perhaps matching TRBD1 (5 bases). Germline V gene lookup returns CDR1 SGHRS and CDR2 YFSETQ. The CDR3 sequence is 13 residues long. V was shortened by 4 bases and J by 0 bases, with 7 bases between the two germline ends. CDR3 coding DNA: TGCGCCAGCAGCGCGACAGCTAACTATGGCTACACCTTC. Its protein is CASSATANYGYTF.

The CDR3 region has the DNA TGCAGCGCAAAAAAGCGGACGGGCACCTACGAGCAGTACTTC. Translated: CSAKKRTGTYEQYF. J is TRBJ2-7 and V is TRBV29-1, with D perhaps matching TRBD2 (5 bases). This CDR3 spans 14 amino acids. Germline CDR1 and CDR2: SQVTM and ANQGSEA. Deletions cut 7 bases from V and 2 bases from J, with 18 bases between.

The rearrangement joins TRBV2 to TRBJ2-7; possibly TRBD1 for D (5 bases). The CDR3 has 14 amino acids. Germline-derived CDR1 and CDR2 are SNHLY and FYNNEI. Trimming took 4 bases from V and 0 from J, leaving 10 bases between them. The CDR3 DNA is TGTGCCAGCAGTGCACAGGCGAGCTCCTACGAGCAGTACTTC. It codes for CASSAQASSYEQYF.

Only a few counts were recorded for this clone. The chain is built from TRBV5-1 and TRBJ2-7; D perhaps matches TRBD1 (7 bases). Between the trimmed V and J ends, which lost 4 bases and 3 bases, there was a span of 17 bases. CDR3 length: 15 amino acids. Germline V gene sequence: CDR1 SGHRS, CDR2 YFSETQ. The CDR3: CASSPGGTVRYEQYF. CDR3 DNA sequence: TGCGCCAGCAGCCCTGGGGGGACAGTACGCTACGAGCAGTACTTC.

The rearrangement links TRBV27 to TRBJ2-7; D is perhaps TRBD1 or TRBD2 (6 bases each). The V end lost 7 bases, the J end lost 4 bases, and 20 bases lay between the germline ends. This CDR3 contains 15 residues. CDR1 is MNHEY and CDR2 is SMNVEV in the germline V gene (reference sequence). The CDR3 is CASNPGRGVLYEQYF. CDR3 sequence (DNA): TGTGCCAGCAACCCAGGAAGGGGGGTTTTGTACGAGCAGTACTTC.

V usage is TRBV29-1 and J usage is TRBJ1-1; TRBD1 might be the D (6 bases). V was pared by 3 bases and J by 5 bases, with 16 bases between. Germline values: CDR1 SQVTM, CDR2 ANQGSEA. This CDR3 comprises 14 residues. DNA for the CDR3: TGCAGCGTTGAGGGCTTCGGCCAGGGGACTGAAGCTTTCTTT. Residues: CSVEGFGQGTEAFF.

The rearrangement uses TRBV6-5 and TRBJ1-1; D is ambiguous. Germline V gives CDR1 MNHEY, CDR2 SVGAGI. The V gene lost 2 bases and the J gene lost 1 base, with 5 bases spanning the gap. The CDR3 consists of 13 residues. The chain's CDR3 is CASSYKRNTEAFF. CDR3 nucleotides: TGTGCCAGCAGTTACAAAAGGAACACTGAAGCTTTCTTT.

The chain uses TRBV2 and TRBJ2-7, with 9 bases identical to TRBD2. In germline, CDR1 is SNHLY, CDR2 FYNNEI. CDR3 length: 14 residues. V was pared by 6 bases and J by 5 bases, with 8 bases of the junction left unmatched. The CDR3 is CASRFLAGFDEQYF. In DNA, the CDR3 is TGTGCCAGCAGGTTTCTAGCGGGATTCGACGAGCAGTACTTC.

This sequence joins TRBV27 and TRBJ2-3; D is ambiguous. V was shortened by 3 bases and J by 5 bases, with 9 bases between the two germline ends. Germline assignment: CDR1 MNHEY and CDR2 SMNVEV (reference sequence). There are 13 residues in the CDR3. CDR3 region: CASSFLGRDTQYF. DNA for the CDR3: TGTGCCAGCAGTTTTTTGGGTAGAGATACGCAGTATTTT.